This T cell receptor (beta chain) is from a study of cytomegalovirus exposure and HLA in healthy donors. Trimming removed 5 bases from V and 3 bases from J; junction bases left unmatched: 10. From germline, CDR1 is SGHVS and CDR2 FQNEAQ. This CDR3 region has 16 residues. The PCR had 60 Vbeta and 13 Jbeta primers. TCRdb's table, derived via immunoSEQ multiplex PCR, lists solely in-frame clones and lacks some. Among about 100,000 clones listed, over 65% were seen once. The V gene is TRBV7-8, the J gene TRBJ2-7; 10 bases line up with TRBD2. Sequencing input: PBMCs. The receptor was isolated from a woman in her fifties or sixties in good health and CMV-seronegative. Here the CDR3 DNA reads TGTGCCAGCAGCCCCGGACTAGCGGATATCCTCTACGAGCAGTACTTC. Translating gives CASSPGLADILYEQYF. Using reference TRBV7-8 and TRBJ2-7 for the parts outside the CDR3, the full variable domain is GAGVSQSPRYKVAKRGQDVALRCDPISGHVSLFWYQQALGQGPEFLTYFQNEAQLDKSGLPSDRFFAERPEGSVSTLKIQRTQQEDSAVYLCASSPGLADILYEQYFGPGTRLTVT.